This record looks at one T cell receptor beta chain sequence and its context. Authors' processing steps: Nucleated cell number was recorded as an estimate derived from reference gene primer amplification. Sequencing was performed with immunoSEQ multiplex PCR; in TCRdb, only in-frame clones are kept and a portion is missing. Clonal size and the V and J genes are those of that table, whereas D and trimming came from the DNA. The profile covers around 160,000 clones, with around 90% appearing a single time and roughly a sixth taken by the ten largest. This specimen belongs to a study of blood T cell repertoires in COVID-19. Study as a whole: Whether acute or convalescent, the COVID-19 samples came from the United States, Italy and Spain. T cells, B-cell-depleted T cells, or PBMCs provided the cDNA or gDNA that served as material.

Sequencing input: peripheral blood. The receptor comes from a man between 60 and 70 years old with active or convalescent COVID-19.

Written as DNA, the CDR3 is TGCGCCAGCAGTGAGTCGGGACAGGGGGCTACCTACAAGTACTTC. It translates to CASSESGQGATYKYF. V is TRBV10-1 and J is TRBJ2-7; 12 bases fit TRBD1. Germline values: CDR1 WNHNN, CDR2 SYGVQD (reference sequence). With V trimmed by 0 bases and J by 11 bases, 8 bases remained unmatched. The CDR3 spans 15 residues.